These 17 T cell receptor beta chains came from one sample sequenced in a study of T cells in localized non-small cell lung cancer. Using immunoSEQ multiplex PCR, the repertoire was profiled, and TCRdb retains in-frame clones only, with some absent. The data show about 91,000 clones, over 80% seen once. The specimen was peripheral blood, collected before any cancer treatment. These receptors came from a man aged 35-69 years with stage I squamous cell lung carcinoma.

This chain uses TRBV10-3 with TRBJ2-1, with a possible D match to TRBD2 (5 bases). The CDR3 sequence is 15 residues long. V shed 10 bases and J shed 0 bases, with 16 bases lying between them. Germline V CDR1 and CDR2: ENHRY, SYGVKD. The CDR3 nucleotides are TGTGCCACATTATCCTCGGGGAACTCCTACAATGAGCAGTTCTTC. Its translation: CATLSSGNSYNEQFF.

This clone came up once. J is TRBJ1-1 and V is TRBV9, with D tentatively TRBD1 (5 bases). Germline CDR1 reads SGDLS; CDR2 reads YYNGEE. V dropped 6 bases and J dropped 4 bases, with 16 bases sitting between them. The CDR3 has 14 amino acids. DNA for the CDR3: TGTGCCAGCACCCCGTGGGGGGAGGTCACTGAAGCTTTCTTT. Protein sequence: CASTPWGEVTEAFF. Variable domain in full (rest from reference TRBV9 and TRBJ1-1): DSGVTQTPKHLITATGQRVTLRCSPRSGDLSVYWYQQSLDQGLQFLIQYYNGEERAKGNILERFSAQQFPDLHSELNLSSLELGDSALYFCASTPWGEVTEAFFGQGTRLTVV.

Here the CDR3 reads CASSALYRESTDTQYF. CDR3 DNA sequence: TGTGCCAGCAGTGCTTTATACAGGGAATCCACAGATACGCAGTATTTT. The chain uses TRBV2 and TRBJ2-3; TRBD1 is a possible D gene (6 bases). V lost 4 bases and J lost 2, with 16 bases in between. Germline V gene lookup returns CDR1 SNHLY and CDR2 FYNNEI. The CDR3 covers 16 residues.

This rearrangement joins TRBV2 to TRBJ1-1; 8 bases fit TRBD1. The germline V gene has CDR1 SNHLY and CDR2 FYNNEI. V lost 2 bases and J lost 5; bases outside the gene matches: 7. This CDR3 comprises 15 residues. The chain's CDR3 is CASSEQGQVLTEAFF. CDR3 coding DNA: TGTGCCAGCAGTGAACAGGGACAGGTCCTGACTGAAGCTTTCTTT.

This chain uses TRBV4-1 with TRBJ1-2, with a possible D match to TRBD1 (6 bases). V was shortened by 6 bases and J by 4 bases, with 15 bases between the two germline ends. This CDR3 comprises 14 residues. Germline values: CDR1 MGHRA, CDR2 YSYEKL. Here the CDR3 reads CASRGHRVGYGYTF. CDR3 DNA sequence: TGCGCCAGCAGGGGCCACAGGGTTGGCTATGGCTACACCTTC.

The chain carries TRBV28 and TRBJ2-7; 10 nucleotides agree with TRBD2. The CDR3 length is 15 residues. Germline assignment: CDR1 MDHEN and CDR2 SYDVKM. Trimming took 6 bases from V and 3 from J; bases not matched to a gene: 8. CDR3: CASRTGTSAVYEQYF. CDR3 DNA: TGTGCCAGCAGAACCGGGACTAGCGCCGTCTACGAGCAGTACTTC.

V gene TRBV5-3 combines with J gene TRBJ1-4, with D perhaps TRBD1 (5 bases). TRBV5-3 is an open reading frame, and its role is uncertain. V shed 7 bases and J shed 4 bases, with 17 bases lying between them. The CDR3 totals 15 residues. CDR3 in DNA: TGTGCCAGACACCTACCGGGACGGCTTAATGAAAAACTGTTTTTT. It encodes CARHLPGRLNEKLFF.

This clone was recorded a few times. This chain connects TRBV2 to TRBJ1-1; TRBD1 is a possible D gene (6 bases). Germline CDR1 and CDR2: SNHLY and FYNNEI. The CDR3 is made up of 14 amino acids. V was clipped by 6 bases and J by 7 bases, with 18 bases between them. Here the CDR3 DNA reads TGTGCCAGCAGGGGGATGAGGGGGAGGAATGAAGCTTTCTTT. It encodes CASRGMRGRNEAFF.

This clone was counted a single time. This chain uses TRBV6-5 with TRBJ1-6; weak D call: TRBD1 (6 bases). Germline V gene data show CDR1 as MNHEY and CDR2 as SVGAGI. Deletions cut 3 bases from V and 15 bases from J, with 18 bases between. There are 14 residues in the CDR3. The CDR3 nucleotides are TGTGCCAGCAGTTATGGGACACCTGGGGGGCGCCTCCACTTT. Protein: CASSYGTPGGRLHF.

This clone turned up a few times. CDR3 protein: CASRDSAGGELFF. CDR3 in DNA: TGCGCCAGTCGGGACTCCGCGGGAGGGGAGCTGTTTTTT. The chain recombines TRBV4-1 with TRBJ2-2; possibly TRBD2 for D (6 bases). The CDR3 loop spans 13 amino acids. Trimming pared 9 bases from V and 8 bases from J, leaving 16 bases between. Germline V gene lookup returns CDR1 MGHRA and CDR2 YSYEKL.

The chain employs TRBV5-6 and TRBJ1-2, with a weak D call TRBD1 (5 bases). The V and J ends lost 4 bases and 0 bases respectively, with 10 bases between them. Germline V gene sequence: CDR1 SGHDT, CDR2 YYEEEE. This CDR3 is built from 14 residues. The CDR3 region has the DNA TGTGCCAGCAGCCATTGGGGGGCTAACTATGGCTACACCTTC. Protein: CASSHWGANYGYTF.

V and J are TRBV2 and TRBJ1-6; 7 nucleotides align to TRBD1. Germline V lookup: CDR1 SNHLY, CDR2 FYNNEI. Trimming took 6 bases from V and 7 from J; bases not matched to a gene: 6. This CDR3 contains 14 residues. CDR3 nucleotide sequence: TGTGCCAGCAGAACGACAGGGAGCAATTCACCCCTCCACTTT. This encodes CASRTTGSNSPLHF.

This chain's CDR3 is CASSQDGQGTVGELFF. In DNA form, the CDR3 reads TGCGCCAGCAGCCAAGATGGGCAGGGGACCGTTGGGGAGCTGTTTTTT. The chain combines TRBV4-1 with TRBJ2-2; D may be TRBD1 (6 bases). V gave up 0 bases and J gave up 8 bases, with 16 bases separating them. Germline-derived CDR1 and CDR2 are MGHRA and YSYEKL. The CDR3 has 16 residues.

V gene TRBV19 combines with J gene TRBJ1-2; 10 nucleotides agree with TRBD1. With V trimmed by 9 bases and J by 8 bases, 12 bases remained unmatched. The CDR3 has 14 residues. Per the germline V gene, CDR1 is LNHDA and CDR2 is SQIVND (reference sequence). The CDR3 DNA reads as TGTGCCAGCCAGATTGCGGGACAGGGGAGAGGCTACACCTTC. It specifies CASQIAGQGRGYTF. Variable domain in full (rest from reference TRBV19 and TRBJ1-2): DGGITQSPKYLFRKEGQNVTLSCEQNLNHDAMYWYRQDPGQGLRLIYYSQIVNDFQKGDIAEGYSVSREKKESFPLTVTSAQKNPTAFYLCASQIAGQGRGYTFGSGTRLTVV.

The chain links TRBV7-9 to TRBJ2-5, with 14 bases that match TRBD2. The CDR3 runs 16 residues. Germline assignment: CDR1 SEHNR and CDR2 FQNEAQ (reference sequence). V was clipped by 4 bases and J by 4 bases; unmatched bases: 5. CDR3 region: CASSSGLAGGGETQYF. The CDR3 DNA sequence: TGTGCCAGCAGCTCCGGACTAGCGGGGGGTGGAGAGACCCAGTACTTC.

The CDR3 nucleotides read TGTGCCAGTATGACAGCGATGAACACTGAAGCTTTCTTT. Amino acids: CASMTAMNTEAFF. The chain couples TRBV2 to TRBJ1-1, with a tentative D call TRBD1 (5 bases). Germline V gives CDR1 SNHLY, CDR2 FYNNEI. Deletions cut 9 bases from V and 0 bases from J, with 11 bases between. The length of the CDR3 is 13 residues. Together with reference TRBV2 and TRBJ1-1, the CDR3 gives the full variable domain: EPEVTQTPSHQVTQMGQEVILRCVPISNHLYFYWYRQILGQKVEFLVSFYNNEISEKSEIFDDQFSVERPDGSNFTLKIRSTKLEDSAMYFCASMTAMNTEAFFGQGTRLTVV.

The chain is built from TRBV19 and TRBJ1-4, with D unresolved. Germline CDR1 is LNHDA and CDR2 is SQIVND (reference sequence). The V end lost 8 bases, the J end lost 7 bases, and 14 bases lay between the germline ends. The CDR3 covers 13 residues. The DNA of the CDR3 is TGTGCCAGTGACCCTGGATATGGTGAAAAACTGTTTTTT. Encoded protein: CASDPGYGEKLFF.